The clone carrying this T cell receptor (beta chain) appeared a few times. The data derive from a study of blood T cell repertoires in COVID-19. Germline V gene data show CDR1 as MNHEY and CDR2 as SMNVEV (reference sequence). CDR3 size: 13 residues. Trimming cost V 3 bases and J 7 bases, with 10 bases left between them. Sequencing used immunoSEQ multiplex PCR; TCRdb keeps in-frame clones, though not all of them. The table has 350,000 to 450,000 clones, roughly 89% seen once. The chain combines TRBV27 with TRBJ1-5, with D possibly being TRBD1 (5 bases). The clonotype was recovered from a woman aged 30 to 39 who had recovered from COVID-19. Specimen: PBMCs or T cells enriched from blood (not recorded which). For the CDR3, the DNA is TGTGCCAGCAGTTTGAGGGGAGGGCAGCCCCAGCATTTT. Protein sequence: CASSLRGGQPQHF.